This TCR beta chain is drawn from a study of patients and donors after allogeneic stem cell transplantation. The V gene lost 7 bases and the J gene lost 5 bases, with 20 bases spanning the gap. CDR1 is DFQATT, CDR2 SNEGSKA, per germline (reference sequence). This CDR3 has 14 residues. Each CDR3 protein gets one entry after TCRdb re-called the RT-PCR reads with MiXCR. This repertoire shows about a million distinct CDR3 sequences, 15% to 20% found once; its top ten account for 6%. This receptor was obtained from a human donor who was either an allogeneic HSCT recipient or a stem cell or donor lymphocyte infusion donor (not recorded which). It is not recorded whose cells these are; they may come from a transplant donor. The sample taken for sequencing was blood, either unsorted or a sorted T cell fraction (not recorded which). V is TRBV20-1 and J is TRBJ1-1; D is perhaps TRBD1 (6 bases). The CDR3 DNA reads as TGCAGTGGGGGGGGCAAAACTCGAGAGACTGAAGCTTTCTTT. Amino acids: CSGGGKTRETEAFF.